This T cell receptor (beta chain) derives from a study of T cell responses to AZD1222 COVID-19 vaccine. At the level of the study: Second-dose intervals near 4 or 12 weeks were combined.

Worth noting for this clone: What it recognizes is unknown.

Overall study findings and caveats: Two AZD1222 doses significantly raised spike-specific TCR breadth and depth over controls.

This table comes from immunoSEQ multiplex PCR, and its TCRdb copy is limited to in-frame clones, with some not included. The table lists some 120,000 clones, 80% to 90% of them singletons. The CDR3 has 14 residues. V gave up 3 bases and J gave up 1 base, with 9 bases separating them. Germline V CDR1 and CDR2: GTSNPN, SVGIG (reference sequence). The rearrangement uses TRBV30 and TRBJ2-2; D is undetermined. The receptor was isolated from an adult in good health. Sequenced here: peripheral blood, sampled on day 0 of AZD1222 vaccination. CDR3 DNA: TGTGCCTGGAGACTGGTTAAGAACACCGGGGAGCTGTTTTTT. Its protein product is CAWRLVKNTGELFF.